The rows below give T cell receptor beta chains drawn from one sample of a study of T cell responses to AZD1222 COVID-19 vaccine. Using immunoSEQ multiplex PCR, the repertoire was profiled, and TCRdb retains in-frame clones only, with some absent. The top ten clones hold roughly 2.5% of a sample with some 170,000 clones, about 92% of them seen once. The specimen was peripheral blood, collected on day 0 of AZD1222 vaccination. These receptors came from an adult in good health. CDR3s include the opening cysteine and the closing phenylalanine or tryptophan. The D gene is left open where the match is weak. Not all rows give a size; the values are once, few, many and, for expanded clones, a class.

clone size	D gene	V gene	CDR3 length	J gene	CDR3 DNA	CDR3 protein
-	TRBD1	TRBV2	15	TRBJ1-6	TGTGCCAGCAGTCTAGGGACAGGGGAGGGGTCACCCCTCCACTTT	CASSLGTGEGSPLHF
-	-	TRBV5-6	14	TRBJ1-5	TGTGCCAGCAGCTTCGGGTCTGTAAATCAGCCCCAGCATTTT	CASSFGSVNQPQHF
-	TRBD1	TRBV20-1	14	TRBJ2-7	TGCAGTGCTAGTGGTTTGGGACAGACCTACGAGCAGTACTTC	CSASGLGQTYEQYF
-	-	TRBV11-2	17	TRBJ2-7	TGTGCCAGCAGCTTAGAACGGGGGTGGCGGAACTCCTACGAGCAGTACTTC	CASSLERGWRNSYEQYF
-	-	TRBV2	14	TRBJ2-2	TGTGCCAGCAGTGTAGACGGATACACCGGGGAGCTGTTTTTT	CASSVDGYTGELFF
-	-	TRBV9	12	TRBJ1-1	TGTGCCAGCAGCGCCCCATACACTGAAGCTTTCTTT	CASSAPYTEAFF
-	-	TRBV29-1	14	TRBJ1-1	TGCAGCTCAGCCCGGCAGGGACTCAACACTGAAGCTTTCTTT	CSSARQGLNTEAFF
-	TRBD1	TRBV6-1	14	TRBJ2-7	TGTGCCAGCAGTGAATTGGACAGGCCCTACGAGCAGTACTTC	CASSELDRPYEQYF
once	TRBD1	TRBV5-1	15	TRBJ2-2	TGCGCCAGCAGCTGGCGGACAGGGCCCACCGGGGAGCTGTTTTTT	CASSWRTGPTGELFF
-	TRBD1	TRBV3-1/TRBV3-2	17	TRBJ2-7	TGTGCCAGCAGCCAATGGCATCCGGGGACAGGGCCGGACGAGCAGTACTTC	CASSQWHPGTGPDEQYF
-	TRBD1	TRBV5-8	16	TRBJ2-3	TGTGCCAGCAGCTTGGCCGCTCACAGGGGAACAGATACGCAGTATTTT	CASSLAAHRGTDTQYF
-	-	TRBV25-1	11	TRBJ2-6	TGTGCCACCGGGGGGGCCAACGTCCTGACTTTC	CATGGANVLTF
-	-	TRBV2	16	TRBJ1-3	TGTGCCAGCAGTGAAGTGCAGACGTACTCTGGGGACACCATATATTTT	CASSEVQTYSGDTIYF
few	TRBD2	TRBV18	16	TRBJ2-2	TGTGCCAGCTCACCGTGGACTAGCGGGAGCACCGGGGAGCTGTTTTTT	CASSPWTSGSTGELFF
-	TRBD2	TRBV7-2	15	TRBJ2-7	TGTGCCAGCAGCCAACTAGCGGGAGGGCCCTACGAGCAGTACTTC	CASSQLAGGPYEQYF
-	TRBD1	TRBV6-5	15	TRBJ1-6	TGTGCCACTGGACAGGATGGCCGTACGAATTCACCCCTCCACTTT	CATGQDGRTNSPLHF
-	-	TRBV2	14	TRBJ1-6	TGTGCCAGCAGTGAAGAGCAAGCTAATTCACCCCTCCACTTT	CASSEEQANSPLHF
-	TRBD2	TRBV2	13	TRBJ2-7	TGTGCCAGCCTGGGACTAGCGATGTACGAGCAGTACTTC	CASLGLAMYEQYF
-	-	TRBV7-2	12	TRBJ2-7	TGTGCCAGCAGTCGTCCCCCCTACGAGCAGTACTTC	CASSRPPYEQYF
-	TRBD2	TRBV4-1	15	TRBJ2-7	TGCGCCAGCAGCTACACTAGCGGGGGTACCTACGAGCAGTACTTC	CASSYTSGGTYEQYF
-	-	TRBV7-6	15	TRBJ1-5	TGTGCCAGCAGTCCCCGTGGGAGGAATAATCAGCCCCAGCATTTT	CASSPRGRNNQPQHF
-	-	TRBV7-9	15	TRBJ1-1	TGTGCCAGCAATGAGCTCAACGGTCTCAACACTGAAGCTTTCTTT	CASNELNGLNTEAFF
-	TRBD2	TRBV10-3	15	TRBJ2-7	TGTGCCATCAGTGAAAAAGCGGGAGGTTCCTACGAGCAGTACTTC	CAISEKAGGSYEQYF
-	-	TRBV6-5	14	TRBJ1-1	TGTGCCAGCAGTTTAAGGGGCATGAACACTGAAGCTTTCTTT	CASSLRGMNTEAFF
-	-	TRBV12-3/TRBV12-4	12	TRBJ1-1	TGTGCCAGCAGTCCCCCCATCACTGAAGCTTTCTTT	CASSPPITEAFF
-	-	TRBV2	11	TRBJ1-2	TGTGCCAGCCTCGAGAAGTATGGCTACACCTTC	CASLEKYGYTF
once	-	TRBV30	17	TRBJ2-3	TGTGCCTGGAGTACCAAAAGGACGAGTCCTAGCACAGATACGCAGTATTTT	CAWSTKRTSPSTDTQYF
-	-	TRBV4-1	15	TRBJ1-4	TGCGCCAGCAGCACACTCGGGGGCTCTAATGAAAAACTGTTTTTT	CASSTLGGSNEKLFF
-	-	TRBV28	14	TRBJ1-5	TGTGCCAGCAGTTTTCAGGGTGGTGATCAGCCCCAGCATTTT	CASSFQGGDQPQHF
-	-	TRBV25-1	16	TRBJ1-4	TGTGCCAGCAGTGAAGGGCAGGTCGCAACTAATGAAAAACTGTTTTTT	CASSEGQVATNEKLFF
once	-	TRBV5-1	15	TRBJ1-1	TGCGCCAGCAGCCCCGATTTCGGGGGAAACACTGAAGCTTTCTTT	CASSPDFGGNTEAFF
-	-	TRBV12-3/TRBV12-4	13	TRBJ1-1	TGTGCCAGCAGTGGGGGGGCGAACACTGAAGCTTTCTTT	CASSGGANTEAFF
-	-	TRBV5-5	16	TRBJ2-7	TGTGCCAGCAGCTTGGACGCCCTGCCTAACTCCTACGAGCAGTACTTC	CASSLDALPNSYEQYF
-	-	TRBV4-1	15	TRBJ2-3	TGCGCCAGCAGCCAAGATGGGCAGAGCACAGATACGCAGTATTTT	CASSQDGQSTDTQYF
-	-	TRBV2	15	TRBJ2-1	TGTGCCAGCAGTGATTACGCCAGGGGCTACAATGAGCAGTTCTTC	CASSDYARGYNEQFF
-	TRBD1	TRBV6-5	13	TRBJ1-2	TGTGCCAGCAGTCGGACAGGGCAGAATGGCTACACCTTC	CASSRTGQNGYTF
-	TRBD2	TRBV7-8	17	TRBJ2-1	TGTGCCAGCAGCTCATCCCCCGCTAGCGGGAGTACGAATGAGCAGTTCTTC	CASSSSPASGSTNEQFF
-	-	TRBV10-2	12	TRBJ1-4	TGCGCCAGCGGGCGGGGTTATGAAAAACTGTTTTTT	CASGRGYEKLFF
-	-	TRBV11-3	17	TRBJ1-4	TGTGCCAGCAGCACCTCTCCCTTTGGGGCAACTAATGAAAAACTGTTTTTT	CASSTSPFGATNEKLFF
-	-	TRBV27	14	TRBJ2-1	TGTGCCAGCAGTTTAGGGGGCTCCTACAATGAGCAGTTCTTC	CASSLGGSYNEQFF
-	TRBD1	TRBV10-3	15	TRBJ1-1	TGTGCCATCAGTGAGTCAAGGACAGGGGGTACTGAAGCTTTCTTT	CAISESRTGGTEAFF
-	-	TRBV7-9	15	TRBJ1-3	TGTGCCAGCAGCCTAGGGGCAGGGCCGGGAAACACCATATATTTT	CASSLGAGPGNTIYF